What follows are 6 T cell receptor beta chains derived from one specimen sequenced in a study of beta chain features in type 1 diabetes. Expressed TCRB transcripts were sequenced after all isolated RNA was converted to cDNA. Generated by immunoSEQ multiplex PCR, the TCRdb table keeps only in-frame clones and is missing some. The sample has fewer than 200,000 clones; roughly 8.1% are singletons. The sample comprised central memory CD4+ T cells from blood. The receptors were sampled from a man in his late teens or twenties in good health.

V and J are TRBV19 and TRBJ1-2; 10 positions agree with TRBD1. This CDR3 has 13 residues. Germline CDR1 reads LNHDA; CDR2 reads SQIVND (reference sequence). V lost 5 bases, J lost 7 bases, and 4 bases stayed unmatched. This chain's CDR3 is CASSGGQGFGYTF. As DNA, the CDR3 is TGTGCCAGTAGTGGGGGACAGGGGTTTGGCTACACCTTC.

This clone was seen repeatedly, ten times or more. The CDR3: CASSPGTSGYNEQFF. The CDR3 bases are TGTGCCAGCAGCCCCGGGACTAGTGGATACAATGAGCAGTTCTTC. This chain uses TRBV4-2 with TRBJ2-1; 8 bases align to TRBD2. After removal of 4 bases from V and 4 bases from J, the junction contained 6 bases not matched to a gene. The CDR3 length is 15 residues. Germline V lookup: CDR1 LGHNA, CDR2 YNFKEQ.

This clone was seen at least ten times. The chain uses TRBV7-8 and TRBJ2-1, with 8 bases that match TRBD1. The CDR3 totals 14 residues. V gave up 5 bases and J gave up 10 bases; unmatched junction bases: 10. Per the germline V gene, CDR1 is SGHVS and CDR2 is FQNEAQ. The chain's CDR3 is CASSPRGQVGEQFF. In DNA form, the CDR3 reads TGTGCCAGCAGCCCTCGGGGACAGGTGGGAGAGCAGTTCTTC.

The chain couples TRBV28 to TRBJ1-5, with D maybe TRBD1 (6 bases). The length of the CDR3 is 14 residues. Between the trimmed V and J ends, which lost 1 base and 6 bases, there was a span of 10 bases. Germline V lookup: CDR1 MDHEN, CDR2 SYDVKM. CDR3: CASSLSGAVQPQHF. For the CDR3, the DNA is TGTGCCAGCAGTTTATCAGGGGCTGTTCAGCCCCAGCATTTT.

The table lists this clone with a few counts. V is TRBV7-3 and J is TRBJ1-1; D perhaps matches TRBD1 (6 bases). CDR3 length: 14 residues. Germline CDR1 SGHTA, CDR2 FQGTGA. V lost 5 bases, J lost 5 bases, and 15 bases lay in between. DNA for the CDR3: TGTGCCAGCAGCGCTGACAGGCTAGGGACTGAAGCTTTCTTT. Protein sequence: CASSADRLGTEAFF.

J is TRBJ2-1 and V is TRBV7-6; no reliable D call. The CDR3 has 13 residues. Trimming took 3 bases from V and 0 from J, leaving 3 bases between them. Germline V CDR1 and CDR2: SGHVS, FNYEAQ. CDR3 region: CASSLASYNEQFF. The CDR3 DNA sequence: TGTGCCAGCAGCTTGGCCTCCTACAATGAGCAGTTCTTC.